This T cell receptor beta chain was obtained from a study of blood T cell repertoires in COVID-19. Background on the study: PBMCs, B-cell-depleted T cells, or T cells were the source of the cDNA or gDNA that made up the material.

The method was immunoSEQ multiplex PCR; TCRdb's version includes in-frame clones alone and lacks a portion of them. The sample includes approximately 300,000 clones, 85% to 90% of them seen just once. This clone has a handful of counts. Germline V gene data show CDR1 as SGHTS and CDR2 as YDEGEE. With 0 bases removed from V and 6 bases from J, the gap between germline ends came to 15 bases. The CDR3 is 16 amino acids. This sequence was found in a man aged 30 to 39 with acute or convalescent COVID-19. Material: peripheral blood. This rearrangement joins TRBV5-8 to TRBJ1-4, with D hard to call. This chain's CDR3 is CASSLGARVRDEKLFF. CDR3 DNA: TGTGCCAGCAGCTTGGGGGCGAGGGTGAGAGATGAAAAACTGTTTTTT.